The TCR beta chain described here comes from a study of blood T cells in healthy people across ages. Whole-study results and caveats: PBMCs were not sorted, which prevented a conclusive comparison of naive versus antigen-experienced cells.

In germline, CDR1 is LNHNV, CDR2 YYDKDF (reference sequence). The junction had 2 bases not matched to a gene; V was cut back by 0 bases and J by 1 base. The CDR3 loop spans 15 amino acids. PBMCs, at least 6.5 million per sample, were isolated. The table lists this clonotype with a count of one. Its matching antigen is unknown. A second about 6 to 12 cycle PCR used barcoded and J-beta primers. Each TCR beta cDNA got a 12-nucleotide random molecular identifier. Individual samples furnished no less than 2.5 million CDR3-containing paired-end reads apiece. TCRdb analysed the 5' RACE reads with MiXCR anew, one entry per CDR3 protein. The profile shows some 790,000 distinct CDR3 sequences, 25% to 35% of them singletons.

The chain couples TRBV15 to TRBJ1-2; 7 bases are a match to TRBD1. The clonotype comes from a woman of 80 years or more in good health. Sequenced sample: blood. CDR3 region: CATSRENRGNYGYTF. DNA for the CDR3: TGTGCCACCAGCAGAGAAAACAGGGGTAACTATGGCTACACCTTC.